This T cell receptor beta chain was profiled in a study of healthy donors' naive CD4 and CD8 T cells. At the level of the study: Donors spanned ages 20-25, 40-50 and 60-70 years, half female. Study-level findings and limits: CDR3 charge plus V and J genes appeared to account for around 12% of CD4/CD8 variance. Positive CDR3 charge linked to CD4+ cells, negative to CD8+ cells.

The CDR3 extends over 16 amino acids. The V and J ends lost 5 bases and 0 bases respectively, with 13 bases between them. TCR libraries were built from about 520 ng of total RNA by linear amplification. TCRdb recomputed calls from the reads with MiXCR, one row per CDR3 protein. The repertoire has approximately 180,000 distinct CDR3 sequences, over 60% of them found once; the top ten carry 2% to 2.5%. On this clonotype itself: Antigen unknown.

This chain joins TRBV12-3 or TRBV12-4 and TRBJ2-2, with D perhaps matching TRBD1 (5 bases). The clonotype comes from a pool of human donors in good health; the sample pools cells from several healthy donors. Sequenced material: naive CD4+ and CD8+ T cells sorted from blood, pooled from several donors. CDR3 sequence reads: CASSPHRRSNTGELFF. The CDR3 DNA follows: TGTGCCAGCAGTCCACACAGGCGTTCGAACACCGGGGAGCTGTTTTTT.